The entry below gives a single T cell receptor (beta chain) sequence along with its context. Antigen: not known. The entry originates in a study of Ad26.COV2.S vaccination and SARS-CoV-2 variants. In the study overall: The vaccine Ad26.COV2.S was put into the muscle once, or twice with 56 days between. Broader study findings: Reports say spike-specific CD8+ and CD4+ T cell responses covered substantial breadth after vaccination.

As to treatment: some 19 received Ad26.COV2.S at low or high dose, single or two shots; about 5 received placebo; per-sample allocation not given. Day 63 after the first injection of vaccine or placebo was the sampling time. The trim removed 6 bases at V and 2 bases at J, leaving 6 bases unmatched. Germline V lookup: CDR1 MNHEY, CDR2 SVGAGI. The CDR3 totals 14 residues. Clones were sequenced by immunoSEQ multiplex PCR, and TCRdb holds only the in-frame ones, with some missing. The data show hundreds of thousands of clones, less than 90% seen once. Here the sequenced sample was peripheral blood, taken in a trial of Ad26.COV2.S vaccine versus placebo. The TCR sequence derives from a person aged 18 to 65 who received the Ad26.COV2.S COVID-19 vaccine or a placebo. The genes are TRBV6-5 and TRBJ2-7; 8 nucleotides line up with TRBD2. The CDR3 nucleotides are TGTGCCAGCAGCCGGGGGGGAGAGACCTACGAGCAGTACTTC. This translates into CASSRGGETYEQYF.